This T cell receptor (beta chain) was sequenced during a study of blood T cell repertoires in COVID-19. Study-wide background: Samples taken during acute and convalescent COVID-19 were collected in the United States, Italy and Spain. Sample material is recorded as cDNA or gDNA derived from T cells, B-cell-depleted T cells, or PBMCs.

Source study methods: Researchers report that nucleated cell counts were estimated from reference gene primer amplification. Sequenced by immunoSEQ multiplex PCR; TCRdb stores in-frame clones only, minus some. V and J calls and clone size are as listed in that table; D and trimming were resolved from the DNA. The table records under 350,000 clones, roughly 87% of them present only once. This clonotype was obtained from a human donor in a cohort sampled during active COVID-19. The sequenced sample consisted of peripheral blood.

The CDR3 region is CASSGTTLYEQYF. The CDR3 DNA is TGTGCCAGCAGCGGGACTACCCTCTACGAGCAGTACTTC. The chain carries TRBV21-1 and TRBJ2-7; no check of the table's D call, TRBD2, against the DNA was made. TRBV21-1 is termed a pseudogene. The CDR3 contains 13 residues.